The source of this T cell receptor beta chain is a study of blood T cell repertoires in COVID-19 (dated by TCRdb to the early 2020s). Concerning the study at large: The collaborator samples originated in the United States, Italy and Spain and spanned the acute and convalescent phases of COVID-19. The material from the prospective study consisted of cDNA or gDNA derived from T cells, B-cell-depleted T cells, or PBMCs. The dataset comprised deeply sampled blood TCRbeta repertoires from subjects exposed to, actively infected with, or recovered from COVID-19. The repertoires were made available in a free public database intended to serve as a resource for research on the immune response to SARS-CoV-2. Samples came from the ongoing ImmuneRACE study (first 160 participants) plus 1,254 subjects from 6 global collaborators. A de-identified subject ID, COVID-19 status, age in years and sex were almost always included in the sample metadata. Where HLA class I and class II types were available, the types were taken from metadata supplied by the sample provider, not from assay-based typing. Findings and caveats that apply to the study as a whole: Clinical and demographic metadata were provided uncurated, with the amount varying by source and participant.

The CDR3 runs 14 amino acids, cysteine and phenylalanine included. Only the CDR3 DNA stays, 42 bases, in frame from base 1. Here V drops 2 bases and J drops 9 bases, and the junction holds 9 bases not matched to any gene. Looking up the germline V gene yields CDR1 SGHDT and CDR2 YYEEEE. Participants in the prospective study were aged about 18 to 90 years, lived in some 24 United States geographic areas, and enrolled through a virtual design. In the prospective study, participants were assigned to cohorts based on the clinical history participants reported in a screening survey and a study questionnaire. ImmuneRACE Cohort 3 recovered participants were defined by two consecutive negative NP/OP PCR tests, healthcare professional clearance, or symptom resolution. Each participant in the prospective study had whole blood, serum and a nasopharyngeal or oropharyngeal swab collected by mobile phlebotomists. Participants in the prospective study had the option to provide additional blood draws and questionnaires over an approximately 2-month period. Before DNA extraction, blood samples from the prospective study were shipped at room temperature or frozen.

As concerns this clone: Its antigen is not yet known. Base qualities are missing; no much larger clone stands one base away.

TCRbeta CDR3 regions were amplified from genomic DNA by means of the immunoSEQ Assay, a bias-controlled multiplex PCR. The authors' pipeline ran thus. Nucleated cell counts per sample were estimated from amplification of reference gene primers within the assay. To quantify the absolute abundance of each unique TCRbeta CDR3 rearrangement, sequence reads were collapsed and filtered. Productive Simpson clonality was computed per sample as the square root of Simpson's diversity index over productive rearrangements. TCRdb retrieved this table from immuneACCESS and kept in-frame rearrangements only. Not all clones are present; in checked studies, unresolved V genes account for under half, and no reason is known for the remainder. V and J calls and clone size come straight from that table; D and trimming were deduced from the DNA. In this sample the table shows around 150,000 clones, around four fifths of which occur a single time. The ten largest clones represent roughly 6.4% of the sample.

Source material: PBMCs or T cells enriched from blood (not recorded which). The TCR comes from a woman aged 40 to 49 who had recovered from COVID-19. The V and J genes are TRBV5-6 and TRBJ1-2, and 8 junction bases match TRBD1. The nucleotides read TGTGCCAGCAGCTTATCAGGACAGGGCATCAGCTACACCTTC. Its amino acids are CASSLSGQGISYTF.